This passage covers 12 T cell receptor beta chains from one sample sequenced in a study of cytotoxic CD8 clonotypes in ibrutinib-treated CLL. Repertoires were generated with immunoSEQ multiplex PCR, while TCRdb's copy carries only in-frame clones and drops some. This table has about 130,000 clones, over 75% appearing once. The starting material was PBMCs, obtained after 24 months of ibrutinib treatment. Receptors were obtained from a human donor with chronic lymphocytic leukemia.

The CDR3 region is CASSPGGRETQYF. The CDR3 bases are TGTGCCAGCAGCCCAGGGGGAAGAGAGACCCAGTACTTC. The chain joins TRBV5-4 to TRBJ2-5; 7 bases are shared with TRBD1. The CDR3 is 13 residues long. Trimming cost V 4 bases and J 4 bases; bases outside gene matches: 4. The germline V gene has CDR1 SGHNT and CDR2 YYREEE (reference sequence). Full variable domain (outside the CDR3, taken from reference TRBV5-4 and TRBJ2-5): ETGVTQSPTHLIKTRGQQVTLRCSSQSGHNTVSWYQQALGQGPQFIFQYYREEENGRGNFPPRFSGLQFPNYSSELNVNALELDDSALYLCASSPGGRETQYFGPGTRLLVL.

The DNA of the CDR3 is TGTGCCAGCAGTTTATTAAGGGGCGGGACAGGGACAACTAATGAAAAACTGTTTTTT. Translated: CASSLLRGGTGTTNEKLFF. This chain connects TRBV27 to TRBJ1-4, with TRBD1 matching over 9 bases. Germline assignment: CDR1 MNHEY and CDR2 SMNVEV (reference sequence). The length of the CDR3 is 19 residues. The V and J ends lost 1 base and 0 bases, in that order; junction bases with no gene match: 9.

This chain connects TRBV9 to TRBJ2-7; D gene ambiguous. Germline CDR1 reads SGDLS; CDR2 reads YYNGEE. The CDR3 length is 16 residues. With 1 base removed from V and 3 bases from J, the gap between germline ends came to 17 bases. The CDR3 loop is CASSVSPGPSYYEQYF. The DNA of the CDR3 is TGTGCCAGCAGCGTAAGCCCCGGACCCTCTTACTACGAGCAGTACTTC.

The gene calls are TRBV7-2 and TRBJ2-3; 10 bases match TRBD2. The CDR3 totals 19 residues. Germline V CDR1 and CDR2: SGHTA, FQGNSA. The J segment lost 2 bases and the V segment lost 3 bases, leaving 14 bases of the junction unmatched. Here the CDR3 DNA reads TGTGCCAGCAGCTTGTACGTGACTAGCGGGCTAGGATTCACAGATACGCAGTATTTT. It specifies CASSLYVTSGLGFTDTQYF.

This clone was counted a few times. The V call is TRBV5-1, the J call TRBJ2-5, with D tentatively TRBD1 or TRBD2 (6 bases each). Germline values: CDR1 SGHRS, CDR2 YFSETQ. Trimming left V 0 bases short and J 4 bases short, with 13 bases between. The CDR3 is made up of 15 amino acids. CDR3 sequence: CASSLAGAARETQYF. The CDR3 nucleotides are TGCGCCAGCAGCTTGGCGGGGGCAGCCCGAGAGACCCAGTACTTC.

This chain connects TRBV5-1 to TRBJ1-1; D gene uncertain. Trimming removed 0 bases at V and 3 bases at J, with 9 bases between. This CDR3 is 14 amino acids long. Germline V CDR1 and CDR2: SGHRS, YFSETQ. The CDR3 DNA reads TGCGCCAGCAGCTTGGTAGATACGGACACTGAAGCTTTCTTT. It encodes CASSLVDTDTEAFF.

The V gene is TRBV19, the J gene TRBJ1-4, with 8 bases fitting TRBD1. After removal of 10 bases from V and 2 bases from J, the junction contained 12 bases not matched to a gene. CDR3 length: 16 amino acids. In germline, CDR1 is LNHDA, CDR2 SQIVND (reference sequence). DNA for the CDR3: TGTGCCACGACCAGGGGGCTAAGCCCGACTAATGAAAAACTGTTTTTT. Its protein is CATTRGLSPTNEKLFF.

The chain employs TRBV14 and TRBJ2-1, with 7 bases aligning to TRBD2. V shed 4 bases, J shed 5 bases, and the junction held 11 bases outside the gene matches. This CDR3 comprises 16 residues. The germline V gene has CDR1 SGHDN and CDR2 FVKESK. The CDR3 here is CASSRTSGKTNNEQFF. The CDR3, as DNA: TGTGCCAGCAGCCGAACAAGCGGGAAGACGAACAATGAGCAGTTCTTC.

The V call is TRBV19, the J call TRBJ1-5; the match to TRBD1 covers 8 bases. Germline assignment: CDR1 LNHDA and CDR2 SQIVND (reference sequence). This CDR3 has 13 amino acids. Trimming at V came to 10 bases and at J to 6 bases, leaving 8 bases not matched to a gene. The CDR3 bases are TGTGCCACCAAGGACAGGGAGGTTCAGCCCCAGCATTTT. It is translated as CATKDREVQPQHF.

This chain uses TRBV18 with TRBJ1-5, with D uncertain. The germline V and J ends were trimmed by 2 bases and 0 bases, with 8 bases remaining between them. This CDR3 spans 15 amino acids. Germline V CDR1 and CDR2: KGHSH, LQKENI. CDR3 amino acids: CASSPVPTSNQPQHF. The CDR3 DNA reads TGTGCCAGCTCACCAGTCCCTACTAGCAATCAGCCCCAGCATTTT.

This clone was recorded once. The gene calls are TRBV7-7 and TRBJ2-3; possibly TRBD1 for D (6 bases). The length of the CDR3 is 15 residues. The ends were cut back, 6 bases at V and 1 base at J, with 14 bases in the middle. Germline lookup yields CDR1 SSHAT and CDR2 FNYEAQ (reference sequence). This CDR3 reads CASSKTGYGTDTQYF. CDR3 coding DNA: TGTGCCAGCAGTAAGACAGGCTATGGCACAGATACGCAGTATTTT. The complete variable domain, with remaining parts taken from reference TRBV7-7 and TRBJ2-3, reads GAGVSQSPRYKVTKRGQDVTLRCDPISSHATLYWYQQALGQGPEFLTYFNYEAQPDKSGLPSDRFSAERPEGSISTLTIQRTEQRDSAMYRCASSKTGYGTDTQYFGPGTRLTVL.

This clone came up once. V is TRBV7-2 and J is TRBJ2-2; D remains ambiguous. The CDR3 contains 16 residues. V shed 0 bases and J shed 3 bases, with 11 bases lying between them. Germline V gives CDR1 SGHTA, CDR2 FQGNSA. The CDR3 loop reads CASSLAGVSHTGELFF. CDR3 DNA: TGTGCCAGCAGCTTAGCGGGCGTCAGCCACACCGGGGAGCTGTTTTTT.